A single sample gave rise to the 20 T cell receptor beta chains below, sequenced in a study of blood T cell repertoires in COVID-19. Data came from immunoSEQ multiplex PCR; TCRdb stores just in-frame clones and leaves some out. The sample includes under 200,000 clones, around 83% of them seen just once. The material sequenced was PBMCs or T cells enriched from blood (not recorded which). The receptors here all came from a woman aged 50 to 60 in a cohort exposed to, infected with or recovered from COVID-19 (not recorded which).

This clone was observed a single time. CDR3 nucleotides: TGTGCCAGCAGCTTAGGGACTAGCGGGGGGAACCAAGAGACCCAGTACTTC. Its protein is CASSLGTSGGNQETQYF. The rearrangement uses TRBV7-3 and TRBJ2-5; 15 nucleotides line up with TRBD2. The CDR3 contains 17 residues. Germline-derived CDR1 and CDR2 are SGHTA and FQGTGA. V lost 2 bases to trimming and J lost 0 bases; unmatched junction nucleotides: 1.

The chain links TRBV7-9 to TRBJ2-1, with D possibly matching TRBD1 (6 bases). The V end was cut by 0 bases, the J end by 5 bases, with 8 bases between. The CDR3 runs to 14 residues. In germline, CDR1 is SEHNR, CDR2 FQNEAQ (reference sequence). The CDR3 loop reads CASSLAGHDNEQFF. The CDR3, as DNA: TGTGCCAGCAGCTTAGCGGGACACGACAATGAGCAGTTCTTC.

The chain combines TRBV29-1 with TRBJ1-1, with 7 nucleotides matching TRBD1. This CDR3 has 12 amino acids. The trim removed 6 bases at V and 7 bases at J, leaving 8 bases unmatched. Germline V CDR1 and CDR2: SQVTM, ANQGSEA. DNA of the CDR3: TGCAGCGTAAACACCGGGACAGATGAAGCTTTCTTT. Translating it yields CSVNTGTDEAFF.

The V gene is TRBV18, the J gene TRBJ1-4, with 7 bases lining up with TRBD1. CDR1 and CDR2 (germline): KGHSH, LQKENI. This CDR3 region has 14 residues. V lost 2 bases to trimming and J lost 6 bases; unmatched junction nucleotides: 3. CDR3 amino acids: CASSPTGVDEKLFF. As DNA, the CDR3 is TGTGCCAGCTCACCAACAGGGGTCGATGAAAAACTGTTTTTT.

The J gene is TRBJ2-1, the V gene TRBV4-1, with 12 positions matching TRBD2. Looked up from germline, CDR1 is MGHRA and CDR2 is YSYEKL. This CDR3 has 18 residues. The V segment lost 2 bases and the J segment 7 bases; nucleotides outside the gene matches: 12. For the CDR3, the DNA is TGCGCCAGCAGCCAAAGAGAGGTGACTAGCGGGAGTGTGAATGAGCAGTTCTTC. Its protein is CASSQREVTSGSVNEQFF.

The table lists this clone with a count of one. This chain links TRBV29-1 with TRBJ1-1; tentatively, D is TRBD1 (6 bases). The CDR3 is 12 residues long. V lost 2 bases to trimming and J lost 4 bases, with 8 bases between them. The germline gives CDR1 SQVTM, CDR2 ANQGSEA. The chain's CDR3 is CSVEQGSTEAFF. The CDR3 region has the DNA TGCAGCGTTGAACAGGGGAGCACTGAAGCTTTCTTT.

The CDR3, as DNA: TGTGCCAGCAGTTTAGAGCCCGGTTACCCCATATATTTT. Amino acid sequence: CASSLEPGYPIYF. The chain has TRBV28 and TRBJ1-3; D uncertain. Germline V gene sequence: CDR1 MDHEN, CDR2 SYDVKM. Trimming left V 2 bases short and J 11 bases short, with 13 bases between. The CDR3 has 13 residues.

The genes are TRBV19 and TRBJ1-1, with 9 bases matching TRBD1. The trim removed 4 bases at V and 5 bases at J, leaving 5 bases unmatched. The CDR3 contains 14 residues. Germline assignment: CDR1 LNHDA and CDR2 SQIVND (reference sequence). The CDR3 here is CASSNTGGVTEAFF. The CDR3 nucleotides are TGTGCCAGTAGTAATACAGGGGGCGTGACTGAAGCTTTCTTT.

This chain links TRBV7-9 with TRBJ1-2; D is unclear. The CDR3 is made up of 13 amino acids. Trimming took 3 bases from V and 10 from J, leaving 15 bases between them. The germline gives CDR1 SEHNR, CDR2 FQNEAQ (reference sequence). The CDR3 DNA follows: TGTGCCAGCAGCTTCGAAGGACTTCTCCCCTACACCTTC. Translation: CASSFEGLLPYTF.

This rearrangement joins TRBV21-1 to TRBJ2-5; the listed D gene, TRBD1, was not tested against the DNA. TRBV21-1 is given as a pseudogene. This CDR3 region has 13 residues. DNA of the CDR3: TGTGCCAGCAGCCTTACAGGATCAGAGACCCAGTACTTC. Translating gives CASSLTGSETQYF.

The chain recombines TRBV15 with TRBJ2-1; D is possibly TRBD2 (5 bases). CDR3 length: 14 residues. Germline CDR1 and CDR2: LNHNV and YYDKDF (reference sequence). V lost 6 bases, J lost 10 bases, and 19 bases lay in between. The CDR3 bases are TGTGCCACCAGATTACAGCCGGGATCTAGCGAGCAGTTCTTC. Translating gives CATRLQPGSSEQFF. Full variable domain (rest looked up from reference TRBV15 and TRBJ2-1): DAMVIQNPRYQVTQFGKPVTLSCSQTLNHNVMYWYQQKSSQAPKLLFHYYDKDFNNEADTPDNFQSRRPNTSFCFLDIRSPGLGDTAMYLCATRLQPGSSEQFFGPGTRLTVL.

This chain links TRBV11-2 with TRBJ1-1; the D gene is possibly TRBD1 (6 bases). V was cut by 2 bases and J by 4 bases, with 11 bases left in between. CDR1 and CDR2 (germline): SGHAT, FQNNGV. This CDR3 spans 14 amino acids. The CDR3: CASSLRQAVTEAFF. The CDR3 DNA sequence: TGTGCCAGCAGCTTAAGACAGGCGGTCACTGAAGCTTTCTTT.

This clone was seen just once. V usage is TRBV28 and J usage is TRBJ2-5; TRBD2 aligns across 7 bases. J gave up 14 bases and V 2 bases, and 8 bases lay outside the gene matches. This CDR3 spans 12 amino acids. From germline, CDR1 is MDHEN and CDR2 SYDVKM. Written as DNA, the CDR3 is TGTGCCAGCAGTTTAAGTAGTGGGACTACCTACTTC. Its translation: CASSLSSGTTYF.

The chain is built from TRBV3-1 (or the pseudogene TRBV3-2) and TRBJ1-6; D is unresolved. The CDR3 contains 15 residues. V lost 0 bases to trimming and J lost 5 bases, with 8 bases between them. Germline CDR1 and CDR2: LGHDT and YNNKEL (reference sequence). The CDR3 protein is CASSQERSNNSPLHF. CDR3 coding DNA: TGTGCCAGCAGCCAAGAACGCAGTAATAATTCACCCCTCCACTTT.

This clone turned up a few times. This chain links TRBV5-5 with TRBJ2-1; D is uncertain. The CDR3 is 13 residues long. Germline V gives CDR1 SGHKS, CDR2 YYEKEE (reference sequence). V lost 5 bases and J 4 bases, leaving 10 bases between the germline ends. The CDR3 DNA reads TGTGCCAGCAGAGAGGCGGTTTACAATGAGCAGTTCTTC. This translates into CASREAVYNEQFF.

The genes are TRBV5-4 and TRBJ2-5; D may be TRBD2 (6 bases). CDR1 is SGHNT and CDR2 is YYREEE in the germline V gene (reference sequence). Between the trimmed V and J ends, which lost 0 bases and 6 bases, there was a span of 15 bases. There are 15 residues in the CDR3. CDR3 amino acids: CASSLGRESGKTQYF. Written as DNA, the CDR3 is TGTGCCAGCAGCTTGGGACGGGAGTCAGGGAAGACCCAGTACTTC.

The chain links TRBV5-1 to TRBJ1-5, with D possibly TRBD1 on 5 matching bases. CDR1 is SGHRS and CDR2 is YFSETQ in the germline V gene. The CDR3 is 14 residues long. V was clipped by 2 bases and J by 5 bases, with 11 bases between them. CDR3 region: CASSFGGGDQPQHF. The CDR3, as DNA: TGCGCCAGCAGCTTTGGGGGAGGAGATCAGCCCCAGCATTTT.

The V gene is TRBV6-5, the J gene TRBJ2-5, with 9 bases matching TRBD1. J lost 0 bases, V lost 0 bases, and 2 bases had no gene match. This CDR3 is 16 amino acids long. Germline V gene sequence: CDR1 MNHEY, CDR2 SVGAGI. DNA for the CDR3: TGTGCCAGCAGTTACTCGGGACAGGGTAACCAAGAGACCCAGTACTTC. Translated: CASSYSGQGNQETQYF.

CDR3 protein: CASSLYYPGQGEGQPQHF. The DNA of the CDR3 is TGTGCCAGCAGCTTGTACTATCCGGGACAGGGAGAGGGTCAGCCCCAGCATTTT. The V call is TRBV7-6, the J call TRBJ1-5; TRBD1 matches 9 bases. The germline gives CDR1 SGHVS, CDR2 FNYEAQ. CDR3 length equals 18 residues. The V segment lost 3 bases and the J segment 6 bases; nucleotides outside the gene matches: 15.

CDR3 sequence: CASSNEGGPHF. The DNA of the CDR3 is TGTGCCAGCAGCAACGAGGGAGGCCCCCACTTT. The rearrangement uses TRBV3-1 (or the pseudogene TRBV3-2) and TRBJ1-6, with unresolved D. This CDR3 has 11 residues. Per germline, CDR1 LGHDT and CDR2 YNNKEL (reference sequence). Between the trimmed V and J ends, which lost 5 bases and 18 bases, there was a span of 14 bases.